This T cell receptor (beta chain) was retrieved from a study of blood T cell repertoires in COVID-19. Study background: Nucleic acid was either cDNA or gDNA, and it came from T cells, B-cell-depleted T cells, or PBMCs.

Enrollees, roughly 18 to 90 years old, lived in approximately 24 US areas. There are 14 residues in the CDR3. The V gene lost 4 bases and the J gene lost 2 bases, with 13 bases spanning the gap. Per the germline V gene, CDR1 is SGHNT and CDR2 is YYREEE (reference sequence). Original processing notes: Quantification of nucleated cells was approximated via reference gene primer amplification. Profiled with immunoSEQ multiplex PCR; TCRdb holds only in-frame clones, not every one. The V and J calls and clone size are taken from that table; D and trimming were inferred from the DNA. The sample lists about 270,000 clones, around 89% seen once, with 3% in the top ten.

Sequencing was done on a sample of PBMCs or T cells enriched from blood (not recorded which). This chain links TRBV5-4 with TRBJ2-7, with D tentatively TRBD2 (6 bases). The sequence was collected from a woman between 45 and 60 years old who had recovered from COVID-19. CDR3 nucleotides: TGTGCCAGCAGCCCTGGGACTGGAACCTACGAGCAGTACTTC. Amino acid sequence: CASSPGTGTYEQYF.